What follows is one T cell receptor beta chain and its context. Its binding antigen is unknown. Base quality data are lacking; no much larger clone is found one base away. TCRbeta CDR3 regions were amplified from genomic DNA by means of the immunoSEQ Assay, a bias-controlled multiplex PCR. Per the source publication's procedure: The number of nucleated cells in each sample was estimated by amplification of reference gene primers within the assay. To quantify the absolute abundance of each unique TCRbeta CDR3 rearrangement, sequence reads were collapsed and filtered. Productive Simpson clonality was computed per sample as the square root of Simpson's diversity index over productive rearrangements. Entries here come from immuneACCESS through TCRdb and include only in-frame sequences with V and J called. Some clones fail to appear in such tables; in the studies checked, an unresolved V gene covers under half of the shortfall, and the cause of the remainder is unknown. The V and J calls and clone size are taken from that table; D and trimming were inferred from the DNA. For this sample there are roughly 310,000 clones; roughly 90% appear just once. The ten largest account for more than 3% of the sample.

Trimming accounts for 4 bases at V and 2 bases at J, while the number of junction bases matched to no gene is 7. CDR3 length: 16 amino acids, cysteine to phenylalanine. Just CDR3 DNA is preserved here, 48 bases in frame from base 1. CDR1 and CDR2, per the germline V gene (reference sequence), are LNHNV and YYDKDF. Whole blood was collected in K2EDTA tubes by collaborating institutions according to the institutions' own protocols. Collaborator samples were shipped for TCRbeta analysis as frozen whole blood, isolated PBMCs, or DNA extracted from either sample type. These data are taken from a study of blood T cell repertoires in COVID-19 (TCRdb year 2020). Notes on the research overall: Samples covering the acute and convalescent phases of COVID-19 were provided by collaborators in the United States, Italy and Spain. The material from the prospective study consisted of cDNA or gDNA derived from T cells, B-cell-depleted T cells, or PBMCs. The sample metadata nearly always contained a de-identified subject ID, COVID-19 status, age in years and sex. Samples were obtained from the ongoing ImmuneRACE study (first 160 participants) and from 1,000 to 1,500 subjects provided by 6 global collaborators. The dataset comprised deeply sampled blood TCRbeta repertoires from subjects exposed to, actively infected with, or recovered from COVID-19. HLA class I and class II types, where available, came from metadata supplied by the sample provider rather than from assay-based typing. The repertoires were released in a freely available public database intended as a resource for research on the immune response to SARS-CoV-2. Paper-wide results and their limitations: How much clinical and demographic metadata was included differed by source and by participant, and the metadata was provided uncurated.

This sequence was found in a woman in her forties or fifties with active or convalescent COVID-19. The sample consisted of peripheral blood. The receptor chain draws on TRBV15 and TRBJ2-5; the central 10 bases match TRBD2. The bases are TGTGCCACCAGCAAAGGGACTAGCGTCTCTCAAGAGACCCAGTACTTC. This yields the protein CATSKGTSVSQETQYF.